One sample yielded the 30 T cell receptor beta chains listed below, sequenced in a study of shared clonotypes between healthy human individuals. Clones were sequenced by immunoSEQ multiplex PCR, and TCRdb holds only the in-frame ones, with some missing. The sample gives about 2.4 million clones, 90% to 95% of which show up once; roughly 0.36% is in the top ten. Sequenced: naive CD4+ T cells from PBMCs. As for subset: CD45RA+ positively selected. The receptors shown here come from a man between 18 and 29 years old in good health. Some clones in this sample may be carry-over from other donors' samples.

The CDR3 nucleotides read TGTGCCAGCAGCTTTGTTAGCGAGCAGTACTTC. Translating it yields CASSFVSEQYF. The V and J genes are TRBV11-2 and TRBJ2-7; the D is unclear. Trimming removed 3 bases from V and 6 bases from J, with 6 bases in between. The length of the CDR3 is 11 residues. CDR1 and CDR2 (germline): SGHAT, FQNNGV.

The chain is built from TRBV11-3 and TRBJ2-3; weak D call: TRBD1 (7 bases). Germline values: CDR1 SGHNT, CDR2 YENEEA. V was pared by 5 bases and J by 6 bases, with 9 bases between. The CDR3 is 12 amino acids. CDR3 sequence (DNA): TGTGCCAGCAGCGCAGGGGGGGATACGCAGTATTTT. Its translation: CASSAGGDTQYF.

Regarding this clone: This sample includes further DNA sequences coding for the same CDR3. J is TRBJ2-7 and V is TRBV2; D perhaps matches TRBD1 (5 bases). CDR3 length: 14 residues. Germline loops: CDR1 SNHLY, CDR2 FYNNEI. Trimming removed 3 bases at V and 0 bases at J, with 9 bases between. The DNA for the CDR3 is TGTGCCAGCAGTGAGCAGGGTAGCTCCTACGAGCAGTACTTC. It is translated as CASSEQGSSYEQYF.

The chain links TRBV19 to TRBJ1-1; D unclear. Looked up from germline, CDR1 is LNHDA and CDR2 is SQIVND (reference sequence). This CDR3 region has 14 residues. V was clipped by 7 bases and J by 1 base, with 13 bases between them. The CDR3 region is CASNRESWNTEAFF. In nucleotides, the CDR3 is TGTGCCAGTAACCGGGAGAGTTGGAACACTGAAGCTTTCTTT.

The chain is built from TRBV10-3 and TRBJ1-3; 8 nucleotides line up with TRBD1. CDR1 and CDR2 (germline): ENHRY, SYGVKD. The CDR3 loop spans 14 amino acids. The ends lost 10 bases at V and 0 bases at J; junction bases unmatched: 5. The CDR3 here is CATGTGHSGNTIYF. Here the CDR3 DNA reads TGTGCCACAGGGACAGGCCACTCTGGAAACACCATATATTTT.

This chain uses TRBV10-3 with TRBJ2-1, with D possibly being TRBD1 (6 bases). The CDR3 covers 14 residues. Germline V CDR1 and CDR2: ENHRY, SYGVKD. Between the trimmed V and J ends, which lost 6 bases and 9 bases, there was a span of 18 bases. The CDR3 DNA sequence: TGTGCCATCAGGGGGACATCATCGGGCGGTGAGCAGTTCTTC. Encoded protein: CAIRGTSSGGEQFF.

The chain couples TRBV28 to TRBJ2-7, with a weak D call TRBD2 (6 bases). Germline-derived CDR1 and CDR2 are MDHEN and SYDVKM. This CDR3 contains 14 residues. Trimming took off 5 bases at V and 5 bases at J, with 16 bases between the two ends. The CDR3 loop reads CASSLSEGLHEQYF. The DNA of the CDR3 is TGTGCCAGCAGTCTGTCGGAGGGTTTGCACGAGCAGTACTTC.

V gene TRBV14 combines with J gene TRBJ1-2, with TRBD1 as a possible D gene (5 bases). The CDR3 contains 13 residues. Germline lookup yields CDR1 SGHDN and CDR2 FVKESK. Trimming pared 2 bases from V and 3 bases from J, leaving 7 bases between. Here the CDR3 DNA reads TGTGCCAGCAGCCAAACAGGAGACTATGGCTACACCTTC. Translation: CASSQTGDYGYTF.

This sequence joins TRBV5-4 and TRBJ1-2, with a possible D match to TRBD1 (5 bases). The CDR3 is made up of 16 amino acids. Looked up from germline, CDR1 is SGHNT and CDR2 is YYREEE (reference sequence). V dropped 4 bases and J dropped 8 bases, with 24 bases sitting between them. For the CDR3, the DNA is TGTGCCAGCAGCCAAGATCTACGGGGCTCACCTGGAGGCTACACCTTC. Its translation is CASSQDLRGSPGGYTF.

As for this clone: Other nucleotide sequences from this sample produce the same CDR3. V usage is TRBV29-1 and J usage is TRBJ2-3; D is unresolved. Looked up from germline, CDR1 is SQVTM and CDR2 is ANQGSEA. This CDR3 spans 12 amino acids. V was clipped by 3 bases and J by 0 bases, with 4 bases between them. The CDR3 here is CSVDSSTDTQYF. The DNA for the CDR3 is TGCAGCGTTGATTCGAGCACAGATACGCAGTATTTT.

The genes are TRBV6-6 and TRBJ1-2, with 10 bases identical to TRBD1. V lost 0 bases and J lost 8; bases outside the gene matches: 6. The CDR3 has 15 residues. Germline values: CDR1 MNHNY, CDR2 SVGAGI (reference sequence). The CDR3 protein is CASSYSDRGQEGYTF. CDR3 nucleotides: TGTGCCAGCAGTTACTCCGACAGGGGGCAGGAAGGCTACACCTTC.

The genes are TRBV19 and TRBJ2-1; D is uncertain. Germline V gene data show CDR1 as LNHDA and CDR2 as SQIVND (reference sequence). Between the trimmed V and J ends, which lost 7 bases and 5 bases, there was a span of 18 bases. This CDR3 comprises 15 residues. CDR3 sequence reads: CASKGIVVGDNEQFF. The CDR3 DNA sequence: TGTGCCAGTAAGGGTATAGTTGTGGGCGACAATGAGCAGTTCTTC.

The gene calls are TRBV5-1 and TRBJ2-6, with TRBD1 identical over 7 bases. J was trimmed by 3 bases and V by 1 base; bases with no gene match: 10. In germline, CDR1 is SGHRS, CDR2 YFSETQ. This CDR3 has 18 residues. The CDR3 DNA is TGCGCCAGCAGCTTGATAGGGGGCGAACCTCATGGGGCCAACGTCCTGACTTTC. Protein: CASSLIGGEPHGANVLTF.

The CDR3 reads CASSFTSGPDTQYF. The CDR3 bases are TGCGCCAGCAGCTTTACTAGCGGGCCAGATACGCAGTATTTT. The chain links TRBV5-1 to TRBJ2-3; TRBD2 aligns across 9 bases. The trim removed 2 bases at V and 4 bases at J, leaving 2 bases unmatched. There are 14 residues in the CDR3. Germline loops: CDR1 SGHRS, CDR2 YFSETQ.

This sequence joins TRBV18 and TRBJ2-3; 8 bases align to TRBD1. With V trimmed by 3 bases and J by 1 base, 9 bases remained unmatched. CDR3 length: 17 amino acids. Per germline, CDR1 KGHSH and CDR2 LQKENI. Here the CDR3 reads CASSPPGLTGGTDTQYF. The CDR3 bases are TGTGCCAGCTCACCTCCTGGACTGACAGGGGGCACAGATACGCAGTATTTT.

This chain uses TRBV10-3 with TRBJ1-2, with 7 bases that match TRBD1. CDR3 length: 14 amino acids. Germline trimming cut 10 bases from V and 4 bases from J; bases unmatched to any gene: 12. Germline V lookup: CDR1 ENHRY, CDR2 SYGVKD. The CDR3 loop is CATVQTGRIYGYTF. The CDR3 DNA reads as TGTGCCACCGTTCAGACAGGGCGGATCTATGGCTACACCTTC.

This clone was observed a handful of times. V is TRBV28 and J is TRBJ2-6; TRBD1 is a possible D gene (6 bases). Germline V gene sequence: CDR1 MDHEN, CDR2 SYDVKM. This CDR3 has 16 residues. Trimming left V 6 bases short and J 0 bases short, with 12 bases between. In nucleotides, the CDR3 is TGTGCCAGCAGCGTCGACAGGCTCTCTGGGGCCAACGTCCTGACTTTC. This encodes CASSVDRLSGANVLTF.

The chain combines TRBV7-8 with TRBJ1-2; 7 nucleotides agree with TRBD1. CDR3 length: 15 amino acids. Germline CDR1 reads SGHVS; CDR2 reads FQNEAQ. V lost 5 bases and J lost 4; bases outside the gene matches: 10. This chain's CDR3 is CASSMTEDRSYGYTF. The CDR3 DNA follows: TGTGCCAGCAGCATGACAGAGGACAGGTCCTATGGCTACACCTTC.

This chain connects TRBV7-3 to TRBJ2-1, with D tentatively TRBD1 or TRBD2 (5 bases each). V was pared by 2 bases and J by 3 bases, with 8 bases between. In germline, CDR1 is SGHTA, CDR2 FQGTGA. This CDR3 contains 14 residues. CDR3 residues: CASSLLGDYNEQFF. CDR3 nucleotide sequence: TGTGCCAGCAGCTTATTGGGGGACTACAATGAGCAGTTCTTC.

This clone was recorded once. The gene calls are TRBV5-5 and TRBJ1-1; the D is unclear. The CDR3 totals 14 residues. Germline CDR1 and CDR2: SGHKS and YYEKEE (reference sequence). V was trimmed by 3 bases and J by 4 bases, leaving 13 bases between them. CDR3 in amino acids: CASSSYAAGTEAFF. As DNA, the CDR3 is TGTGCCAGCAGCTCCTATGCCGCAGGCACTGAAGCTTTCTTT.

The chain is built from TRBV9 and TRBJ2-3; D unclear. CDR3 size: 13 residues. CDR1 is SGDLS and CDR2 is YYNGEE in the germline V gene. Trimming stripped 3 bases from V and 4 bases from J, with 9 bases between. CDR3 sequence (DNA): TGTGCCAGCAGCGCCCTGGAGTCAGATACGCAGTATTTT. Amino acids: CASSALESDTQYF.

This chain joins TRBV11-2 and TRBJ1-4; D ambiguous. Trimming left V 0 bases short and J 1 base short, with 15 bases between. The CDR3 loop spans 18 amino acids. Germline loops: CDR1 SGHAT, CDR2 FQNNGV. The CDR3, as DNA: TGTGCCAGCAGCTTAGATGGGAGGCGAGTCGGAACTAATGAAAAACTGTTTTTT. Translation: CASSLDGRRVGTNEKLFF.

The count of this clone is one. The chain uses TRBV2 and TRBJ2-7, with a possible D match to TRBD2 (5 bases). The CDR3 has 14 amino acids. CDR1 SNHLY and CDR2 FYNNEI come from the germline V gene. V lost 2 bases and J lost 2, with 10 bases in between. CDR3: CASSEREFTYEQYF. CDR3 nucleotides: TGTGCCAGCAGTGAAAGGGAGTTTACCTACGAGCAGTACTTC.

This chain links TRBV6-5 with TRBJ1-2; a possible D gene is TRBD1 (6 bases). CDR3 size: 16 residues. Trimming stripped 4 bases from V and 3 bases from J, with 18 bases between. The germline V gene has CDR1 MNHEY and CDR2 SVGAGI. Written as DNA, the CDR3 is TGTGCCAGCAGTTCGGGTCCCACAGGGAACTACTATGGCTACACCTTC. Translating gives CASSSGPTGNYYGYTF.

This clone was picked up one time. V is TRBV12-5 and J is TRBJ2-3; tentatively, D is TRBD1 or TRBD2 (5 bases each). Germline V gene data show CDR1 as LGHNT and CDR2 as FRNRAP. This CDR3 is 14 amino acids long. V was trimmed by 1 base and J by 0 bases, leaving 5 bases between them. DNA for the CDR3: TGTGCTAGTGGTTTGGGGGGGAGCACAGATACGCAGTATTTT. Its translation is CASGLGGSTDTQYF. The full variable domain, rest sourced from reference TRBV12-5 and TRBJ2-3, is DARVTQTPRHKVTEMGQEVTMRCQPILGHNTVFWYRQTMMQGLELLAYFRNRAPLDDSGMPKDRFSAEMPDATLATLKIQPSEPRDSAVYFCASGLGGSTDTQYFGPGTRLTVL.

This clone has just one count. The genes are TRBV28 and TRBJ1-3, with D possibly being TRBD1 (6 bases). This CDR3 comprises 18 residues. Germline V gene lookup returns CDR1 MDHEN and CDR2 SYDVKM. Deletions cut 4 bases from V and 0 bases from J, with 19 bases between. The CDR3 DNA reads TGTGCCAGCAGTTCTCCCCAGGGACACCAAATCTCTGGAAACACCATATATTTT. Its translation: CASSSPQGHQISGNTIYF.

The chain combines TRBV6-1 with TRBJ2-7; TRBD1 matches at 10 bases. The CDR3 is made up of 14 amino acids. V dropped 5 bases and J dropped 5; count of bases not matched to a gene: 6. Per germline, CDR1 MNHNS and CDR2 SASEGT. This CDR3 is CASSLRDRGDEQYF. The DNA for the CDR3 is TGTGCCAGCAGTTTACGGGACAGGGGCGACGAGCAGTACTTC.

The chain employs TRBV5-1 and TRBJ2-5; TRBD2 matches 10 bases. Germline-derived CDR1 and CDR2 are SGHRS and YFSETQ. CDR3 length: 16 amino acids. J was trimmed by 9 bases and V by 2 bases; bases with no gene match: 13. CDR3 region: CASSLGTSAGSGAQYF. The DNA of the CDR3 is TGCGCCAGCAGCTTAGGGACTAGCGCGGGATCGGGGGCCCAGTACTTC.

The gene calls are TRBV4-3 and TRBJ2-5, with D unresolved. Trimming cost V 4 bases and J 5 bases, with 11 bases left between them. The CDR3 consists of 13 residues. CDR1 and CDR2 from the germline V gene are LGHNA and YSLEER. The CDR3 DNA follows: TGCGCCAGCAGCCGGCGGACCGAGGAGACCCAGTACTTC. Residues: CASSRRTEETQYF.

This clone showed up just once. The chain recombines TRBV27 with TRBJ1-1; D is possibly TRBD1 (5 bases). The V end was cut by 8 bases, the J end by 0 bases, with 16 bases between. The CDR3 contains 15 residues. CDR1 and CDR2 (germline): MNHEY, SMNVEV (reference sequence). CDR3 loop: CASSRGGAMNTEAFF. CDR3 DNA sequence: TGTGCCAGCTCCCGGGGAGGGGCTATGAACACTGAAGCTTTCTTT.